The sequence of this TCR beta chain was determined in a study of beta chain features in type 1 diabetes. Sorting of CD4+ naive, central memory, regulatory and stem cell-like memory cells was performed via CD45RO/CCR7/CD25/CD127/CD95/CD27. Germline-derived CDR1 and CDR2 are ENHRY and SYGVKD. J lost 0 bases, V lost 4 bases, and 9 bases had no gene match. The CDR3 contains 18 residues. All of the isolated RNA was reverse transcribed, so expressed TCRB transcripts were sequenced. Here immunoSEQ multiplex PCR was the method, and the copy in TCRdb shows in-frame clones only, minus some. The table has 810,000 or so clones, about a sixth seen once. A remark on this clone: Its specificity is unknown.

Study outcomes and limitations: Short templates might get an advantage during PCR, and this would be equal in patients and controls. Fewer junction insertions and more nucleotide deletions appeared in type 1 diabetes patients.

V gene TRBV10-3 combines with J gene TRBJ2-3, with TRBD2 identical over 11 bases. Sequenced material: naive CD4+ T cells from blood. The sequence derives from a woman under 30 in good health. For the CDR3, the DNA is TGTGCCATCAGTGGATCTAGCGGGAGGACTACTAGCACAGATACGCAGTATTTT. Its protein is CAISGSSGRTTSTDTQYF.